This TCR beta chain emerged from a study of CD8+CD57+ T cells in acquired aplastic anemia. Study background: The average for DNA from sorted CD4+ and CD8+ cells was 3.2 ug. The study, taken as a whole, reports: Found in both controls and patients were approximately 31 CD8+ CDR3 sequences.

There are 15 residues in the CDR3. The germline V gene encodes CDR1 SEHNR and CDR2 FQNEAQ (reference sequence). For CDR3 and TCR beta VDJ profiling, genomic DNA was the template used. Using its own MiXCR run on the reads, TCRdb lists one record per CDR3 protein. Found here are 150,000 to 200,000 distinct CDR3 sequences, around half of them singletons; the top ten hold about 3%. Those patients picked for sequencing had displayed CD8+CD57+ cell expansion on flow cytometry. Patients were untreated when blood was sampled. A word on this clonotype: No antigen is known for it. A much larger clone lies a single base off, so this may be a read error.

The sequence was collected from a human donor with aplastic anemia. The specimen sequenced was sorted CD4+, CD8+, or CD8+CD57+ T cells (not recorded which) from PBMCs. The V and J genes are TRBV7-9 and TRBJ1-1, with a tentative D call TRBD1 (6 bases). CDR3 bases: TGTGCCAGCAGCTCGACGGGGGGCGCGAGCACTGAAGCTCTCTTT. As protein: CASSSTGGASTEALF.